This T cell receptor beta chain came from a study of OX40 agonist ivuxolimab in advanced cancers. The study, taken as a whole, reports: Both blood CD4+ and CD8+ T cells showed clonal growth by week 6 at 0.1 to 3.0 mg/kg. CD4+ T cells averaged fewer expanded clones than CD8+ T cells.

V was clipped by 5 bases and J by 9 bases; unmatched bases: 8. This CDR3 has 15 amino acids. In germline, CDR1 is SGHVS, CDR2 FQNEAQ. Blood specimens came from baseline, cycle 4 day 1, and cycle 7 day 1. About this clone: Antigen unknown.

Some clones are missing from TCRdb's copy, which holds only in-frame ones; the method was immunoSEQ multiplex PCR. The sample has about 92,000 clones; about nine tenths are singletons. The V gene is TRBV7-8, the J gene TRBJ2-4; the match to TRBD2 covers 12 bases. The sequence came from an adult with an advanced solid tumor such as melanoma, head and neck, liver or kidney cancer. The material sequenced was CD4+ or CD8+ T cells sorted from blood, taken in a trial of the OX40 agonist ivuxolimab. As DNA, the CDR3 is TGTGCCAGCAGCACTACTAGCGGGAGGTCAGGCATTCAGTACTTC. It yields the protein CASSTTSGRSGIQYF.